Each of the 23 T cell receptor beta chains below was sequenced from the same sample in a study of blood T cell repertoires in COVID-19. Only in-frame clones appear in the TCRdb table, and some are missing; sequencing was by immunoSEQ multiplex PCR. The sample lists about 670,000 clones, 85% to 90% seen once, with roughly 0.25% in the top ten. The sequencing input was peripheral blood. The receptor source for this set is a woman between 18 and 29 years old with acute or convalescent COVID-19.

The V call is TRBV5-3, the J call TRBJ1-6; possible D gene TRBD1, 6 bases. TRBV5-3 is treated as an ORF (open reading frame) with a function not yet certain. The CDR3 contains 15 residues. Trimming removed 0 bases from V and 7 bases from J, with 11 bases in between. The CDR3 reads CARSLDRVKNSPLHF. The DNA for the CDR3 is TGTGCCAGAAGCTTGGACAGGGTTAAGAATTCACCCCTCCACTTT.

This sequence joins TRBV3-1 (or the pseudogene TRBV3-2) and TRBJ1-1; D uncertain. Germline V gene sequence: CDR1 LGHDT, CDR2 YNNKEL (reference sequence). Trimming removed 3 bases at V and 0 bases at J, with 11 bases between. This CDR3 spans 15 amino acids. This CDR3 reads CASSQRGLMNTEAFF. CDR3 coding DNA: TGTGCCAGCAGCCAGCGAGGACTCATGAACACTGAAGCTTTCTTT.

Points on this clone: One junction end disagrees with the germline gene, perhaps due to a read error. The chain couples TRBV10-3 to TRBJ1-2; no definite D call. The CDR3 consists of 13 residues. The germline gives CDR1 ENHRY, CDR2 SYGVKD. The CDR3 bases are TGTGCCGTCACCGGGTCAACTCTTATCGGCTGCACCTTC. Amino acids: CAVTGSTLIGCTF.

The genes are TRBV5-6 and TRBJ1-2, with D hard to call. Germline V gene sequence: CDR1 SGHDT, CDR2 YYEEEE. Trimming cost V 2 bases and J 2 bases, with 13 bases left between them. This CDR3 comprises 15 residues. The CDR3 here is CASSLPSGENYGYTF. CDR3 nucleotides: TGTGCCAGCAGCTTACCTAGTGGGGAGAACTATGGCTACACCTTC.

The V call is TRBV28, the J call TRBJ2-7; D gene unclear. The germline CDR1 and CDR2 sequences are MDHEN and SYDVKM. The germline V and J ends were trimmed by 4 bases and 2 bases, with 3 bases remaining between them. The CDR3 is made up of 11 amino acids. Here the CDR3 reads CASSSTYEQYF. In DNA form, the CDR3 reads TGTGCCAGCAGTTCTACCTACGAGCAGTACTTC.

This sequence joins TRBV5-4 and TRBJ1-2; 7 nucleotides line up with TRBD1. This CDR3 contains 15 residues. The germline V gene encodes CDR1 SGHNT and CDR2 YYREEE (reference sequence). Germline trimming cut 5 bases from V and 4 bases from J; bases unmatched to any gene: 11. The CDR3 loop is CASSSDRAYFYGYTF. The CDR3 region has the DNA TGTGCCAGCAGTTCCGACAGGGCCTATTTCTATGGCTACACCTTC.

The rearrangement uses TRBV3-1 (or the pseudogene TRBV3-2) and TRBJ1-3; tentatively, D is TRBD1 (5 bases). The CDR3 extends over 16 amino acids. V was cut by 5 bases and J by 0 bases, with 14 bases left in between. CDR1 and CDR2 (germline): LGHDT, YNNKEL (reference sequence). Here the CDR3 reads CASSSRVSSSGNTIYF. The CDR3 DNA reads TGTGCCAGCAGCTCCAGGGTATCCTCCTCTGGAAACACCATATATTTT.

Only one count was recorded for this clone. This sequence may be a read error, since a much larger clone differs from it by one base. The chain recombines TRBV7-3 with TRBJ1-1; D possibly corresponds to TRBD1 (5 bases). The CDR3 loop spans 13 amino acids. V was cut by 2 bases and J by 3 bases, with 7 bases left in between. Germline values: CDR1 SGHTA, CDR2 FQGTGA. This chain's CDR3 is CASSLWGDTEAFF. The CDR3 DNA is TGTGCCAGCAGCTTATGGGGGGACACTGAAGCTTTCTTT.

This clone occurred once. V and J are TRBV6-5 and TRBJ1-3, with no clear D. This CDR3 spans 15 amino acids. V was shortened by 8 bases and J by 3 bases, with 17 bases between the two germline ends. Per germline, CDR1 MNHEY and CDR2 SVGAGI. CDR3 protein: CASESGFLNGNTIYF. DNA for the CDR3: TGTGCCAGCGAATCGGGGTTCTTGAATGGAAACACCATATATTTT.

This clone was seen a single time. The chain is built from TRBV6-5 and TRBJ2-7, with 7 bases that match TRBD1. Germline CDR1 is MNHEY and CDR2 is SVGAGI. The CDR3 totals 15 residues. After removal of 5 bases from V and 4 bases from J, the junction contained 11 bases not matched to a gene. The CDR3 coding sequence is TGTGCCAGCAGTACTCCTAGGACAGGATATTACGAGCAGTACTTC. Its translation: CASSTPRTGYYEQYF.

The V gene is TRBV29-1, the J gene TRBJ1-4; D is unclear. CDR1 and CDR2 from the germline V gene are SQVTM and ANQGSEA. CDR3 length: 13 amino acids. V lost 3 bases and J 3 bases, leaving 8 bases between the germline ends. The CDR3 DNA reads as TGCAGCGTTGACCCCGGGGCTAATGAAAAACTGTTTTTT. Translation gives CSVDPGANEKLFF.

CDR3 loop: CASGLRAGRNTEAFF. In nucleotides, the CDR3 is TGTGCTAGTGGTTTGCGGGCAGGGCGGAACACTGAAGCTTTCTTT. J is TRBJ1-1 and V is TRBV12-5; D might be TRBD1 (5 bases). Germline assignment: CDR1 LGHNT and CDR2 FRNRAP. Trimming took off 2 bases at V and 1 base at J, with 11 bases between the two ends. This CDR3 region has 15 residues.

The CDR3 loop is CASSPLDGLGYTF. The CDR3, as DNA: TGCGCCAGCAGCCCCCTCGACGGGTTAGGCTACACCTTC. The chain recombines TRBV4-1 with TRBJ1-2; no reliable D call. CDR3 length: 13 amino acids. V was trimmed by 4 bases and J by 8 bases, leaving 14 bases between them. Germline CDR1 reads MGHRA; CDR2 reads YSYEKL.

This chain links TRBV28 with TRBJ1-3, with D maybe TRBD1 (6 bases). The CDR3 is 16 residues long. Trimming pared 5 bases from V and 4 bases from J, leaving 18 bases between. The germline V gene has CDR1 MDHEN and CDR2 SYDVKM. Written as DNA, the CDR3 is TGTGCCAGCAGTGGGACCTTGGGGGCGAGGGGAAACACCATATATTTT. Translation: CASSGTLGARGNTIYF.

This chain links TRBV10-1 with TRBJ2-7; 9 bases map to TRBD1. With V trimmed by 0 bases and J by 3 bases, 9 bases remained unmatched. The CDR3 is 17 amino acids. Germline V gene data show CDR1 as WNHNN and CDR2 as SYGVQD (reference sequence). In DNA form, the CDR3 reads TGCGCCAGCAGTGAGTCTTTTAGGGGACAGGGAGGCTACGAGCAGTACTTC. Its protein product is CASSESFRGQGGYEQYF.

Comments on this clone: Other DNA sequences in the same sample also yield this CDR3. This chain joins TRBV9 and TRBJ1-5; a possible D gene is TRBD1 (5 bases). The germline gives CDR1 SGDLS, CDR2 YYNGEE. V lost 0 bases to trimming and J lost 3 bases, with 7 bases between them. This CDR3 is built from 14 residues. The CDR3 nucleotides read TGTGCCAGCAGCGTAGGGGGCGTCAATCAGCCCCAGCATTTT. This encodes CASSVGGVNQPQHF.

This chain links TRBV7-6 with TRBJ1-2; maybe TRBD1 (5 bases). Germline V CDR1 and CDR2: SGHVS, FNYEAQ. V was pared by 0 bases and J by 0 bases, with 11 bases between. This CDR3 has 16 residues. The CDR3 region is CASSLAQGRANYGYTF. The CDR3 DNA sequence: TGTGCCAGCAGCTTAGCCCAGGGTCGAGCTAACTATGGCTACACCTTC.

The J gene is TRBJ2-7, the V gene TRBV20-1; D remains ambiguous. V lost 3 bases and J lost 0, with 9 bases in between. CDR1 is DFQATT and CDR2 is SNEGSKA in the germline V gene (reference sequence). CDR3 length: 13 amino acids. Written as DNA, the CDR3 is TGCAGTGCTAGTGGAGAAAACTCCTACGAGCAGTACTTC. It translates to CSASGENSYEQYF.

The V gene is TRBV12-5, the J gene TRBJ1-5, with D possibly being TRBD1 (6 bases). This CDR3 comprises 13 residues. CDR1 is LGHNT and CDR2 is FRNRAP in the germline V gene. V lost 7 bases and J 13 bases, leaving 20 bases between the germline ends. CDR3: CASATALTGSQHF. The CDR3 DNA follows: TGTGCTAGTGCTACAGCCTTAACAGGGTCTCAGCATTTT.

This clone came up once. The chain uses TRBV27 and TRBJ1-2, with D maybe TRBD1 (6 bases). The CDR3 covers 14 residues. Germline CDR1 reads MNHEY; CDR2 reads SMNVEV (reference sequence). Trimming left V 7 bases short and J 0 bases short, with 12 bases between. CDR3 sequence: CASTATGPNYGYTF. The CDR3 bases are TGTGCCAGCACCGCAACAGGGCCTAACTATGGCTACACCTTC.

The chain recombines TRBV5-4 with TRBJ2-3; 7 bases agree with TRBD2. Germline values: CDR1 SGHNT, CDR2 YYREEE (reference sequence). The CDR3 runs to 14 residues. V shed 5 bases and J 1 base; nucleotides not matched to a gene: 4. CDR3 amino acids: CASSSRGGTDTQYF. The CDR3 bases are TGTGCCAGCAGTTCCCGGGGGGGCACAGATACGCAGTATTTT.

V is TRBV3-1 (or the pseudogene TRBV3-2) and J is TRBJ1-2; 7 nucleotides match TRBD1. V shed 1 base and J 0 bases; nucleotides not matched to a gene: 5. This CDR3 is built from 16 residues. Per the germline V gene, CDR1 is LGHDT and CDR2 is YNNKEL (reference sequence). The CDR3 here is CASSQATGVPNYGYTF. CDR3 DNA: TGTGCCAGCAGCCAAGCAACAGGGGTTCCTAACTATGGCTACACCTTC.

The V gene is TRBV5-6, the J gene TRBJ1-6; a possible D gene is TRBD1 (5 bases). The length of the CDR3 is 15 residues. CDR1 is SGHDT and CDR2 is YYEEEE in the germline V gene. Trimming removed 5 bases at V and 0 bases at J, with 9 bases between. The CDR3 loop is CASSQGSSYNSPLHF. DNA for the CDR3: TGTGCCAGCAGTCAGGGAAGCTCCTATAATTCACCCCTCCACTTT.